This T cell receptor beta chain was documented in a study of T cells expressing NK-cell markers. Study-level information: Sorted CD3+CD56+NKG2C+, CD3+CD56+NKG2C- and CD3+CD56-NKG2C+ T cells supplied TCR beta repertoires. Just one sequenced donor of eight was HCMV-seronegative, while seven were seropositive. Whole-study findings and limits: A handful of donors showed these clonotypes also leading the CD3+CD56-NKG2C+ fraction.

5'RACE template switching with UMIs produced the TCR beta cDNA. TCRdb reprocessed the 5' RACE reads; each CDR3 protein has one entry and no DNA is given. The listing contains 130,000 to 150,000 distinct CDR3 sequences. In the case of this clonotype: Antigen unknown.

The source of this sequence is a young man in good health. Sequencing input: blood T cells: a sorted CD56 or NKG2C T cell subset, CD4+ or CD8+ T cells, or bulk PBMC T cells (not recorded which).

The CDR3 reads CSAIRGDGYTF. The chain joins TRBV20-1 to TRBJ1-2. This CDR3 has 11 residues. CDR1 and CDR2 from the germline V gene are DFQATT and SNEGSKA (reference sequence).